This T cell receptor (beta chain) was retrieved from a study of beta chain features in type 1 diabetes. Study-wide background: Patient and healthy donor groups were alike in age, gender and cell yields.

The trim removed 4 bases at V and 2 bases at J, leaving 5 bases unmatched. Per the germline V gene, CDR1 is MRHNA and CDR2 is SNTAGT. This CDR3 spans 16 amino acids. Investigators reverse transcribed all isolated RNA, so they sequenced expressed TCRB transcripts. Clones were read by immunoSEQ multiplex PCR, and TCRdb kept only the in-frame ones, dropping some. The sample shows around 500,000 clones, 30% of them seen only once. CD4+ naive, central memory, regulatory and stem cell-like memory cells were sorted via CD45RO/CCR7/CD25/CD127/CD95/CD27. The TCR originated in a man between 18 and 29 years old in good health. The sequenced material came from naive CD4+ T cells from blood. This sequence joins TRBV6-4 and TRBJ2-3, with 11 positions matching TRBD2. CDR3 DNA: TGTGCCAGCAGTGCAACTAGCGGGGGTACCACAGATACGCAGTATTTT. Amino acid sequence: CASSATSGGTTDTQYF.